This TCR beta chain was identified during a study of beta chain features in type 1 diabetes. Every donor had blood drawn once into heparin, around 120 mL on average. Whole-study findings and limits: Whether HLA type influences TCRB rearrangement remained unresolved here. Shortening that was moderate but significant affected the TCRB CDR3s of Type 1 diabetes patients in all four CD4+ subsets.

Of note for this clone: The antigen is undetermined.

The germline gives CDR1 SNHLY, CDR2 FYNNEI. There are 14 residues in the CDR3. Trimming at V came to 11 bases and at J to 3 bases, leaving 10 bases not matched to a gene. Isolated RNA was reverse transcribed in full, so expressed TCRB transcripts were sequenced. This table comes from immunoSEQ multiplex PCR, and its TCRdb copy is limited to in-frame clones, with some not included. Among 550,000 to 850,000 clones, 13% were seen once, and the ten largest hold 0.02% to 0.025%. Sample: naive CD4+ T cells from blood. This TCR was sampled from a young man with type 1 diabetes. The V call is TRBV2, the J call TRBJ2-1, with TRBD2 matching over 7 bases. CDR3 in amino acids: CAGTGTTGYNEQFF. DNA for the CDR3: TGTGCCGGCACCGGGACTACGGGCTACAATGAGCAGTTCTTC.